The rows below give T cell receptor beta chains drawn from one sample of a study of blood T cell repertoires in COVID-19. This table comes from immunoSEQ multiplex PCR, and its TCRdb copy is limited to in-frame clones, with some not included. Of roughly 100,000 clones detected, more than 80% appear once; the ten largest clones hold 8% to 10%. The source material was peripheral blood. Source of these receptors: a woman aged 65 to 85 with acute or convalescent COVID-19. The CDR3 runs from the conserved cysteine through the conserved F or W. The order of the fields is J gene, clone size, D gene, V gene, CDR3 protein, CDR3 DNA. D genes are given only for firm matches. Clone size, where shown, is once, few, many, or a class for clones that have expanded.

TRBJ2-2 | NA | TRBD1 | TRBV5-5 | CASSWTGGSPGELFF | TGTGCCAGCAGCTGGACAGGGGGAAGTCCCGGGGAGCTGTTTTTT
TRBJ1-2 | NA | TRBD1 | TRBV9 | CASSTTGTGHGYTF | TGTGCCAGCAGCACCACCGGGACAGGGCATGGCTACACCTTC
TRBJ1-1 | NA | NA | TRBV5-1 | CASSRDRMNTEAFF | TGCGCCAGCAGCCGAGACAGAATGAACACTGAAGCTTTCTTT
TRBJ1-1 | NA | TRBD1 | TRBV5-1 | CASSPGQGATEAFF | TGCGCCAGCAGCCCCGGACAGGGGGCCACTGAAGCTTTCTTT
TRBJ1-5 | few | NA | TRBV4-3 | CASSQDLEQPQHF | TGCGCCAGCAGCCAAGATCTTGAGCAGCCCCAGCATTTT
TRBJ1-1 | NA | NA | TRBV6-6 | CASSGRGYTEAFF | TGTGCCAGCAGTGGGAGGGGGTACACTGAAGCTTTCTTT
TRBJ1-2 | NA | NA | TRBV29-1 | CSVVGQGTYGYTF | TGCAGCGTTGTGGGTCAGGGGACCTATGGCTACACCTTC
TRBJ2-7 | NA | TRBD1 | TRBV6-5 | CASSLGTGSSYEQYF | TGTGCCAGCAGCCTCGGGACAGGGAGCTCCTACGAGCAGTACTTC
TRBJ2-4 | NA | TRBD2 | TRBV6-2/TRBV6-3 | CASSYSTSGGAGAKNIQYF | TGTGCCAGCAGTTACTCGACTAGCGGGGGGGCCGGGGCCAAAAACATTCAGTACTTC
TRBJ2-2 | NA | TRBD2 | TRBV7-6 | CASSANSGAAGELFF | TGTGCCAGCAGCGCGAATAGCGGGGCCGCCGGGGAGCTGTTTTTT
TRBJ1-1 | NA | NA | TRBV6-5 | CASEEGAEAFF | TGTGCCAGCGAAGAAGGGGCTGAAGCTTTCTTT
TRBJ1-5 | NA | NA | TRBV5-1 | CASSLGGLGNQPQHF | TGCGCCAGCAGCTTGGGAGGTCTGGGCAATCAGCCCCAGCATTTT
TRBJ2-1 | NA | TRBD1 | TRBV2 | CASSPGQVMGDEQFF | TGTGCCAGCAGCCCGGGACAGGTTATGGGGGATGAGCAGTTCTTC
TRBJ1-2 | few | NA | TRBV2 | CASSHPTAYGYTF | TGTGCCAGCAGCCACCCGACAGCGTATGGCTACACCTTC
TRBJ1-1 | NA | NA | TRBV15 | CATSRGDMTRQGSEAFF | TGTGCCACCAGCAGGGGGGACATGACACGGCAGGGATCTGAAGCTTTCTTT
TRBJ1-2 | NA | NA | TRBV30 | CAWRDLFQGYGYTF | TGTGCCTGGAGGGACCTATTCCAGGGGTATGGCTACACCTTC
TRBJ2-4 | NA | TRBD1 | TRBV4-3 | CASSQAGGRAKNIQYF | TGCGCCAGCAGCCAAGCAGGGGGTCGGGCCAAAAACATTCAGTACTTC
TRBJ1-6 | NA | NA | TRBV4-2 | CASSQVRGSSSYNSPLHF | TGTGCCAGCAGCCAAGTCAGAGGGTCAAGCTCCTATAATTCACCCCTCCACTTT
TRBJ1-1 | few | TRBD1 | TRBV5-4 | CASSVTGRMNTEAFF | TGTGCCAGCAGCGTGACAGGGCGAATGAACACTGAAGCTTTCTTT
TRBJ2-2 | NA | NA | TRBV5-1 | CASSLGTLNTGELFF | TGCGCCAGCAGCTTGGGGACACTGAACACCGGGGAGCTGTTTTTT
TRBJ1-5 | once | TRBD1 | TRBV30 | CAWRITGTGPQHF | TGTGCCTGGAGGATAACAGGGACAGGGCCCCAGCATTTT
TRBJ1-1 | NA | TRBD1 | TRBV5-1 | CASRAGTGNTEAFF | TGCGCCAGCAGGGCCGGGACAGGGAACACTGAAGCTTTCTTT
TRBJ2-3 | NA | TRBD1 | TRBV28 | CASSSTGTGADTQYF | TGTGCCAGCAGTTCCACCGGGACAGGTGCAGATACGCAGTATTTT
TRBJ2-1 | NA | NA | TRBV6-5 | CASRIDSTYNEQFF | TGTGCCAGCAGGATCGACAGTACCTACAATGAGCAGTTCTTC
TRBJ2-1 | NA | TRBD2 | TRBV11-2 | CASSLGLADNEQFF | TGTGCCAGCAGCTTAGGACTAGCGGACAATGAGCAGTTCTTC
TRBJ1-2 | NA | TRBD1 | TRBV7-9 | CASRSDRDSNGYTF | TGTGCCAGCAGATCGGACAGGGACTCAAATGGCTACACCTTC
TRBJ1-1 | few | NA | TRBV6-5 | CASSPVRGYTEAFF | TGTGCCAGCAGTCCGGTAAGAGGGTACACTGAAGCTTTCTTT
TRBJ1-1 | NA | TRBD1 | TRBV19 | CASSVLPRTGGQTEAFF | TGTGCCAGTAGTGTACTACCCCGGACAGGGGGCCAGACTGAAGCTTTCTTT
TRBJ1-1 | NA | NA | TRBV5-8 | CASSLMDTQNTEAFF | TGTGCCAGCAGCTTGATGGACACCCAGAACACTGAAGCTTTCTTT
TRBJ1-1 | NA | TRBD1 | TRBV12-3/TRBV12-4 | CASSTGGTEAFF | TGTGCCAGCAGTACAGGGGGCACTGAAGCTTTCTTT
TRBJ2-3 | once | NA | TRBV6-5 | CASSYRGGASTDTQYF | TGTGCCAGCAGTTATCGGGGCGGGGCCTCTACAGATACGCAGTATTTT
TRBJ1-6 | once | TRBD1 | TRBV27 | CASSLLASRGLFNSPLHF | TGTGCCAGCAGTCTCCTTGCATCCAGGGGGCTCTTCAATTCACCCCTCCACTTT